These T cell receptor beta chains were read from a single sample in a study of T-cell reconstitution after alpha-beta-depleted transplantation in children. TCRdb redid the calling of the PCR reads with MiXCR, one entry per CDR3 protein. This table holds about 300,000 distinct CDR3 sequences, roughly 7.8% found once. The sequencing used peripheral blood, collected 360 days after TCRalphabeta/CD19-depleted stem cell transplant. These receptor sequences come from a female patient aged 2-10 years who had a stem cell transplant for Fanconi anemia, so the T cells may come from the graft donor. CDR3s include the opening cysteine and the closing phenylalanine or tryptophan. Each record gives: clone size, CDR3 length, J gene, V gene, D gene, CDR3 DNA, CDR3 protein. D genes are given only for firm matches. Not all rows give a size; the values are once, few, many and, for expanded clones, a class.

size: NA; length: 13; J: TRBJ1-2; V: TRBV3-1; D: NA; DNA: TGTGCCAGCAGCCAATTTGGCCAGGATGGCTACACCTTC; CDR3: CASSQFGQDGYTF
size: many; length: 14; J: TRBJ2-5; V: TRBV21-1; D: NA; DNA: TGTGCCAGCAGCAAACAGGCAACCCAAGAGACCCAGTACTTC; CDR3: CASSKQATQETQYF
size: NA; length: 13; J: TRBJ1-1; V: TRBV7-9; D: NA; DNA: TGTGCCAGCAGCTGGCGCGAGGTCACTGAAGCTTTCTTT; CDR3: CASSWREVTEAFF
size: many; length: 14; J: TRBJ2-5; V: TRBV7-8; D: NA; DNA: TGTGCCAGCAGCTTATCCAGAGCGGAGGAGACCCAGTACTTC; CDR3: CASSLSRAEETQYF
size: many; length: 14; J: TRBJ2-1; V: TRBV5-5; D: NA; DNA: TGTGCCAGCAGCTTTGAGAGCTCCTACAATGAGCAGTTCTTC; CDR3: CASSFESSYNEQFF
size: many; length: 15; J: TRBJ2-6; V: TRBV20-1; D: NA; DNA: TGCAGTGCTAGTTTCCAGGGTGCTAGGGCCAACGTCCTGACTTTC; CDR3: CSASFQGARANVLTF
size: NA; length: 18; J: TRBJ1-4; V: TRBV4-2; D: NA; DNA: TGTGCCAGCAGCCCTTCGGCTAGAAACAGGAAAACTAATGAAAAACTGTTTTTT; CDR3: CASSPSARNRKTNEKLFF
size: many; length: 15; J: TRBJ2-2; V: TRBV5-1; D: NA; DNA: TGCGCCAGCAGCTTGTACCAGGGGGGTCCCGGGGAGCTGTTTTTT; CDR3: CASSLYQGGPGELFF
size: many; length: 11; J: TRBJ2-4; V: TRBV12-3/TRBV12-4; D: NA; DNA: TGTGCCAGCAGTTTGCGCAGGGTGATGTACTTC; CDR3: CASSLRRVMYF
size: NA; length: 15; J: TRBJ2-5; V: TRBV27; D: NA; DNA: TGTGCCAGCAGTTTATTTGGCAGTCACCAAGAGACCCAGTACTTC; CDR3: CASSLFGSHQETQYF
size: many; length: 16; J: TRBJ2-3; V: TRBV7-9; D: NA; DNA: TGTGCCAGCAGCCAACGCTGGGGGGAGAACACAGATACGCAGTATTTT; CDR3: CASSQRWGENTDTQYF
size: many; length: 16; J: TRBJ2-3; V: TRBV5-1; D: TRBD2; DNA: TGCGCCAGCAGCTTGGGTCCTAGCGGGACCACAGATACGCAGTATTTT; CDR3: CASSLGPSGTTDTQYF
size: NA; length: 13; J: TRBJ1-2; V: TRBV28; D: TRBD1; DNA: TGTGCCAGCACCTCACAGGGGCGGGGAGGCTACACCTTC; CDR3: CASTSQGRGGYTF
size: NA; length: 11; J: TRBJ1-4; V: TRBV4-2; D: NA; DNA: TGTGCCAGCAGCGGAGGGGGAAAACTGTTTTTT; CDR3: CASSGGGKLFF
size: many; length: 12; J: TRBJ2-2; V: TRBV5-1; D: NA; DNA: TGCGCCAGCAGCTATACCACCGGGGAGCTGTTTTTT; CDR3: CASSYTTGELFF
size: many; length: 12; J: TRBJ1-2; V: TRBV29-1; D: TRBD1; DNA: TGCAGCGTTGAACCGACAGGGTTTGGCTACACCTTC; CDR3: CSVEPTGFGYTF
size: many; length: 15; J: TRBJ2-3; V: TRBV5-1; D: NA; DNA: TGCGCCAGCAGCCGGGCCGTCCCCTACACAGATACGCAGTATTTT; CDR3: CASSRAVPYTDTQYF
size: many; length: 12; J: TRBJ2-3; V: TRBV11-2; D: NA; DNA: TGTGCCAGCAGCCTAAAAGGGGATACGCAGTATTTT; CDR3: CASSLKGDTQYF
size: many; length: 13; J: TRBJ2-3; V: TRBV20-1; D: NA; DNA: TGCAGTGCTCAGGCGACTGACACAGATACGCAGTATTTT; CDR3: CSAQATDTDTQYF
size: NA; length: 17; J: TRBJ1-2; V: TRBV5-1; D: NA; DNA: TGCGCCAGCAGCTCCCCTGTGGACCAGGGTCTTGTCTATGGCTACACCTTC; CDR3: CASSSPVDQGLVYGYTF
size: many; length: 13; J: TRBJ2-7; V: TRBV20-1; D: NA; DNA: TGCAGTGCTAGTCAGGAACGTTTCTACGAGCAGTACTTC; CDR3: CSASQERFYEQYF
size: many; length: 14; J: TRBJ2-7; V: TRBV9; D: NA; DNA: TGTGCCAGCAGCGTAGAAGCGCTCCCCTACGAGCAGTACTTC; CDR3: CASSVEALPYEQYF
size: many; length: 13; J: TRBJ2-5; V: TRBV12-3/TRBV12-4; D: NA; DNA: TGTGCCAGCAGCCCCAGGGGGGCCGAGACCCAGTACTTC; CDR3: CASSPRGAETQYF
size: many; length: 15; J: TRBJ2-7; V: TRBV5-1; D: TRBD2; DNA: TGCGCCAGCAGCTTCGGACTAGCGGTAAACTACGAGCAGTACTTC; CDR3: CASSFGLAVNYEQYF
size: many; length: 11; J: TRBJ2-1; V: TRBV18; D: NA; DNA: TGTGCCAGCTCACCAGGGGGGGCCCAGTTCTTC; CDR3: CASSPGGAQFF
size: NA; length: 15; J: TRBJ2-2; V: TRBV18; D: NA; DNA: TGTGCCAGCTGGGGGCAGGACGTACCTACCGGGGAGCTGTTTTTT; CDR3: CASWGQDVPTGELFF
size: few; length: 15; J: TRBJ1-4; V: TRBV5-1; D: TRBD1; DNA: TGCGCCAGCCGACGAGGGGGACAGGGCGACGAAAAACTGTTTTTT; CDR3: CASRRGGQGDEKLFF
size: many; length: 15; J: TRBJ2-1; V: TRBV24-1; D: TRBD2; DNA: TGTGCCACCAGTGGGACTAGCAGTCCCTACAATGAGCAGTTCTTC; CDR3: CATSGTSSPYNEQFF
size: NA; length: 15; J: TRBJ2-7; V: TRBV28; D: TRBD1; DNA: TGTGCCAGCAGTTTAAGAGGGGGACAGGGTCACGAGCAGTACTTC; CDR3: CASSLRGGQGHEQYF
size: many; length: 15; J: TRBJ1-2; V: TRBV10-3; D: NA; DNA: TGTGCCACGCGGACAGAAATTCTAGCTAACTATGGCTACACCTTC; CDR3: CATRTEILANYGYTF
size: many; length: 13; J: TRBJ2-3; V: TRBV28; D: NA; DNA: TGTGCCAGCAGCTCCTTAGCGTCAGATACGCAGTATTTT; CDR3: CASSSLASDTQYF
size: many; length: 16; J: TRBJ2-1; V: TRBV9; D: TRBD2; DNA: TGTGCCAGCAGCACCGTAGCGGGGGGGCCCTACAATGAGCAGTTCTTC; CDR3: CASSTVAGGPYNEQFF
size: few; length: 14; J: TRBJ1-5; V: TRBV12-3/TRBV12-4; D: NA; DNA: TGTGCCAGCAGCCTGGACCCAAAAGCTCAGCCCCAGCATTTT; CDR3: CASSLDPKAQPQHF
size: NA; length: 16; J: TRBJ2-3; V: TRBV12-3/TRBV12-4; D: TRBD1; DNA: TGTGCCAGCAGCCCTCCACAGGGGGGAGGCACAGATACGCAGTATTTT; CDR3: CASSPPQGGGTDTQYF
size: few; length: 14; J: TRBJ2-7; V: TRBV5-1; D: TRBD1; DNA: TGCGCCAGCAGCTCTGCAGGGGGCGGGAACGAGCAGTACTTC; CDR3: CASSSAGGGNEQYF
size: few; length: 14; J: TRBJ1-1; V: TRBV24-1; D: TRBD1; DNA: TGTGCCGCCCGGGACAGGGGCATGAACACTGAAGCTTTCTTT; CDR3: CAARDRGMNTEAFF
size: many; length: 14; J: TRBJ2-7; V: TRBV7-2; D: TRBD2; DNA: TGTGCCAGCAGCTTAGCCGGGACTAGTGGGAAGCAGTACTTC; CDR3: CASSLAGTSGKQYF
size: few; length: 15; J: TRBJ2-5; V: TRBV7-7; D: NA; DNA: TGTGCTAGCAGCCTTTCCTGGACTATCCAAGAGACCCAGTACTTC; CDR3: CASSLSWTIQETQYF
size: many; length: 14; J: TRBJ2-1; V: TRBV15; D: NA; DNA: TGTGCCACCAGCAGAGAAGCTCTCCAGTATGAGCAGTTCTTC; CDR3: CATSREALQYEQFF
size: few; length: 15; J: TRBJ2-3; V: TRBV6-5; D: NA; DNA: TGTGCCAGCAGTTGGTTCGGTGCCAACACAGATACGCAGTATTTT; CDR3: CASSWFGANTDTQYF
size: many; length: 14; J: TRBJ2-4; V: TRBV6-1; D: NA; DNA: TGTGCCAGCACCTCCTGGCCCGGGGAAAACATTCAGTACTTC; CDR3: CASTSWPGENIQYF
size: many; length: 16; J: TRBJ2-7; V: TRBV28; D: NA; DNA: TGTGCCAGCACTACCGTCCCAGAGACTCAGTCCTACGAGCAGTACTTC; CDR3: CASTTVPETQSYEQYF